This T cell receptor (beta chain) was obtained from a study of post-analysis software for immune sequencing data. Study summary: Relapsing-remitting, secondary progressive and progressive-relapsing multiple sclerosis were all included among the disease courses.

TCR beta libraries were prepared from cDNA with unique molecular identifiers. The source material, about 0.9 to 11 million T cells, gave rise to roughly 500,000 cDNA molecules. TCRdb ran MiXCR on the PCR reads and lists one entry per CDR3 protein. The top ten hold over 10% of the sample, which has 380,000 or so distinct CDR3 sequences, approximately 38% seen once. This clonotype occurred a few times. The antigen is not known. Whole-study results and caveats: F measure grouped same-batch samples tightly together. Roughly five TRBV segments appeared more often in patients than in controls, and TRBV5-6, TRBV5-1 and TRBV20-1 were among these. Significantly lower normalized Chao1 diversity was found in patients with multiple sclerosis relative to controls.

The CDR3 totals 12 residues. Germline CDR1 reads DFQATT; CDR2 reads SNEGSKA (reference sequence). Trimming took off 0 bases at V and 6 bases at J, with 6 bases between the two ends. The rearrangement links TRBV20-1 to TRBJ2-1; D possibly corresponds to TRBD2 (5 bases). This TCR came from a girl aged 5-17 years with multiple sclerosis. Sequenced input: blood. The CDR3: CSARERVNEQFF. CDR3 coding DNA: TGCAGTGCTAGAGAGAGGGTCAATGAGCAGTTCTTC.